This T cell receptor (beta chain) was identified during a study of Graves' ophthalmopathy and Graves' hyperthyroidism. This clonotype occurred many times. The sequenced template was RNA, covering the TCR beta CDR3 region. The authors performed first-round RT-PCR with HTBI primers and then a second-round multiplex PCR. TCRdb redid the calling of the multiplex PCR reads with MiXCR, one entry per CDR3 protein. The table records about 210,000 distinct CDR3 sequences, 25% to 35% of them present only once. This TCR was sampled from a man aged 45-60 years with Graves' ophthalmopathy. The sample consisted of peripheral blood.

The CDR3 bases are TGTGCCACCAGCAGAGAGGCGGCCCCAGGGTACGAGCAGTACTTC. This encodes CATSREAAPGYEQYF. The gene calls are TRBV15 and TRBJ2-7, with D possibly matching TRBD1 (5 bases). The CDR3 covers 15 residues. Trimming removed 0 bases at V and 4 bases at J, with 13 bases between. CDR1 and CDR2 from the germline V gene are LNHNV and YYDKDF (reference sequence). Combining the CDR3 with reference TRBV15 and TRBJ2-7 gives the whole variable domain DAMVIQNPRYQVTQFGKPVTLSCSQTLNHNVMYWYQQKSSQAPKLLFHYYDKDFNNEADTPDNFQSRRPNTSFCFLDIRSPGLGDTAMYLCATSREAAPGYEQYFGPGTRLTVT.